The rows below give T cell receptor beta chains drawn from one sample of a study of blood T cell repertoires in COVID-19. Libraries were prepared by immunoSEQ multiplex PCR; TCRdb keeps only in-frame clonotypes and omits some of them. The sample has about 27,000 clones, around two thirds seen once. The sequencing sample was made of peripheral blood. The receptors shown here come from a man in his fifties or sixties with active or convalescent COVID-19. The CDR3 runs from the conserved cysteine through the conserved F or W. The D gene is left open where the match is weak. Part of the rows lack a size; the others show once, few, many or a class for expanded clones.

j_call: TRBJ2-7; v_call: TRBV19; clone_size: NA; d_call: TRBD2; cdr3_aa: CASSITSGAYEQYF; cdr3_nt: TGTGCCAGTAGTATTACTAGCGGGGCCTACGAGCAGTACTTC
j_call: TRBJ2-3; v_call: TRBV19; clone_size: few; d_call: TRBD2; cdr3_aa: CASSPGLAGDTQYF; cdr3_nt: TGTGCCAGTAGCCCGGGACTAGCGGGAGATACGCAGTATTTT
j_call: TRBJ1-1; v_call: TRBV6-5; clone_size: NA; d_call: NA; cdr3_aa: CASSYRILRGGTEAFF; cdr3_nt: TGTGCCAGCAGTTACCGAATACTCAGGGGAGGGACTGAAGCTTTCTTT
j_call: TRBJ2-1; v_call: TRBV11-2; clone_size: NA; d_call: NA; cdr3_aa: CASSLSRGLLGTYNEQFF; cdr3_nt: TGTGCCAGCAGCTTAAGTCGGGGACTTCTCGGCACCTACAATGAGCAGTTCTTC
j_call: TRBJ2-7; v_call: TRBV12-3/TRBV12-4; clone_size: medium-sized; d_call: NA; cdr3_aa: CASSLDNSYEQYF; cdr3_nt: TGTGCCAGCAGTTTGGACAATTCCTACGAGCAGTACTTC
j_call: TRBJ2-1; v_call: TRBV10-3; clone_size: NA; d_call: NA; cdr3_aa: CAIRSDSSYNEQFF; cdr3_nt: TGTGCCATCAGGAGCGATAGCTCCTACAATGAGCAGTTCTTC
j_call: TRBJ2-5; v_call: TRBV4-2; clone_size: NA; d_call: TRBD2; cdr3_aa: CASSQERGGQETQYF; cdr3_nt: TGTGCCAGCAGCCAAGAGCGGGGGGGCCAAGAGACCCAGTACTTC
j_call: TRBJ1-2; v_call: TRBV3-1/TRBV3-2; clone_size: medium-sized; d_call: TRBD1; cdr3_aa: CASSLMSQGARGYTF; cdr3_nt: TGTGCCAGCAGCCTTATGTCACAGGGGGCAAGGGGCTACACCTTC
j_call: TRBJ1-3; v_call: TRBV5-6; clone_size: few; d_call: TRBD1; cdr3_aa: CASSLGTDRGRSSGNTIYF; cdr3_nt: TGTGCCAGCAGCTTGGGTACCGACAGGGGCCGATCCTCTGGAAACACCATATATTTT
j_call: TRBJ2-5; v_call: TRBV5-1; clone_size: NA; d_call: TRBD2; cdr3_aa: CASSLGLAGDTQETQYF; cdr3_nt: TGCGCCAGCAGCTTGGGGCTAGCGGGGGACACACAAGAGACCCAGTACTTC
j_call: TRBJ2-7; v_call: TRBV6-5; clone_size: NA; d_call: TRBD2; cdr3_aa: CASRLTSNYEQYF; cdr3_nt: TGTGCCAGCAGGCTGACTAGCAATTACGAGCAGTACTTC
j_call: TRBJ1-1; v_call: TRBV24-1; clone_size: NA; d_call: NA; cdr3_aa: CATRVDMNTEAFF; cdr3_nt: TGTGCCACCAGGGTGGACATGAACACTGAAGCTTTCTTT
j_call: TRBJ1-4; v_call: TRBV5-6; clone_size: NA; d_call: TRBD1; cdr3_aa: CASSPGTGNEKLFF; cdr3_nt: TGTGCCAGCAGCCCCGGGACAGGGAATGAAAAACTGTTTTTT
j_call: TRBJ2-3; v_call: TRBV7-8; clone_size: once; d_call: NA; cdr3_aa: CASSLATGLNTDTQYF; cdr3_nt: TGTGCCAGCAGCTTAGCCACGGGACTCAACACAGATACGCAGTATTTT
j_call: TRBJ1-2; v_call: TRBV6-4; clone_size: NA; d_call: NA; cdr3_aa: CASSEGPPGGYTF; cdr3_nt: TGTGCCAGCAGTGAGGGGCCCCCTGGGGGCTACACCTTC
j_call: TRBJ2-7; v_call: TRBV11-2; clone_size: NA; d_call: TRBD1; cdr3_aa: CASSYQTGLEQYF; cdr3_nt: TGTGCCAGCAGCTACCAGACAGGGCTCGAGCAGTACTTC
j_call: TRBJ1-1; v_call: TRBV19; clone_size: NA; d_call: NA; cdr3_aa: CASSVTRGSVTEAFF; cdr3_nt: TGTGCCAGTAGTGTCACCAGGGGCTCGGTCACTGAAGCTTTCTTT
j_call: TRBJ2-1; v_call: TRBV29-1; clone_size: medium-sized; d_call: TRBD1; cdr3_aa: CSVRNRGVNEQFF; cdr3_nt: TGCAGCGTCCGGAACAGGGGTGTAAATGAGCAGTTCTTC
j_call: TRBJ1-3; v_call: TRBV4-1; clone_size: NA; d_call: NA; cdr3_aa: CASSHPGPGNTIYF; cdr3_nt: TGCGCCAGCAGCCACCCAGGCCCTGGAAACACCATATATTTT
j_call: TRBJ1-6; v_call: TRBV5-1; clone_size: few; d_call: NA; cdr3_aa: CASSLAAGDRSPLHF; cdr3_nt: TGCGCCAGCAGCTTGGCCGCAGGGGATCGGTCACCCCTCCACTTT
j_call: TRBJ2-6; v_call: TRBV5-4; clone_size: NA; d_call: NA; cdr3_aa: CASSSGLSGANVLTF; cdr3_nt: TGTGCCAGCAGCTCCGGACTGTCTGGGGCCAACGTCCTGACTTTC
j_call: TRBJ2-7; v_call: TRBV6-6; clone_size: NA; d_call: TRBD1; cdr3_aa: CASSKDRDRTYEQYF; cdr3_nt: TGTGCCAGCAGTAAAGACCGGGACAGGACCTACGAGCAGTACTTC